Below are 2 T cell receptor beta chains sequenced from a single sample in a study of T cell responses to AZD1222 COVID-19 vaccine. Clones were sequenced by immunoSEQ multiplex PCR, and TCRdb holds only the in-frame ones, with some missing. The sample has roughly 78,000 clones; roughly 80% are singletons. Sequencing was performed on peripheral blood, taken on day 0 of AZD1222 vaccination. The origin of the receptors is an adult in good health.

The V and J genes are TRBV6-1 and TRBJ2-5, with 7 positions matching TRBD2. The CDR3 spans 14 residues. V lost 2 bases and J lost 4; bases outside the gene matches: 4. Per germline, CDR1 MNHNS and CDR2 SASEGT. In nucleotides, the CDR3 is TGTGCCAGCAGTGAATACGGGGGGTTAGAGACCCAGTACTTC. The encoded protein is CASSEYGGLETQYF.

The CDR3 spells CASSRDRDYGYTF. The CDR3 region has the DNA TGTGCCAGCAGTCGGGACAGGGACTATGGCTACACCTTC. The rearrangement joins TRBV5-4 to TRBJ1-2, with 9 positions matching TRBD1. V gave up 5 bases and J gave up 3 bases; unmatched junction bases: 2. The germline CDR1 and CDR2 sequences are SGHNT and YYREEE (reference sequence). The CDR3 loop spans 13 amino acids. The full variable domain, its missing parts supplied by reference TRBV5-4 and TRBJ1-2, is ETGVTQSPTHLIKTRGQQVTLRCSSQSGHNTVSWYQQALGQGPQFIFQYYREEENGRGNFPPRFSGLQFPNYSSELNVNALELDDSALYLCASSRDRDYGYTFGSGTRLTVV.